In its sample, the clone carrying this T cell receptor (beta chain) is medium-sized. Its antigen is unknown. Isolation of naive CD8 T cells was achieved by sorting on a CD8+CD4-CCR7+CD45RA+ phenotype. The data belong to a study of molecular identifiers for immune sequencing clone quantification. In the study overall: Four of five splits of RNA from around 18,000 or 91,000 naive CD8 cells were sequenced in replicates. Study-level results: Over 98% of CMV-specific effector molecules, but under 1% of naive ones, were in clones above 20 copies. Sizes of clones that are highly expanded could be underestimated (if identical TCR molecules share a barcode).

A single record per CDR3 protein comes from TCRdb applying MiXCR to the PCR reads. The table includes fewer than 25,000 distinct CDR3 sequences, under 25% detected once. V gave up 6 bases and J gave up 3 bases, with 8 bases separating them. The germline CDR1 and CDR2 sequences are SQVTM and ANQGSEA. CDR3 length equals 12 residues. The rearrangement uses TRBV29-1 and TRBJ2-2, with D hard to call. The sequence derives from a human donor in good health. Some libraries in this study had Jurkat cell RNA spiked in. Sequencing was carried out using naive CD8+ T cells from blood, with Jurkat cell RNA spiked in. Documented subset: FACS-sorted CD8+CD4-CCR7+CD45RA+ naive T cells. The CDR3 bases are TGCAGCGTGCACAGAGACACCGGGGAGCTGTTTTTT. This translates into CSVHRDTGELFF.